The clone carrying this TCR beta chain appeared once. The data are from a study of blood T cell repertoires in COVID-19. About the research overall: COVID-19 samples collected from the United States, Italy and Spain covered acute and convalescent phases. PBMCs, B-cell-depleted T cells, or T cells provided the cDNA or gDNA that made up the material.

Germline V gene data show CDR1 as MNHEY and CDR2 as SMNVEV (reference sequence). The CDR3 is 12 amino acids. Trimming at V came to 3 bases and at J to 6 bases, leaving 0 bases not matched to a gene. Authors' processing steps: Amplified reference gene primers provided the basis for estimating nucleated cell counts. Libraries were prepared by immunoSEQ multiplex PCR; TCRdb keeps only in-frame clonotypes and omits some of them. V and J calls and clone size are given by that table; D and trimming were obtained from the DNA. The table records about 120,000 clones, over 75% of them present only once. The source of this sequence is a man of 80 years or more with acute or convalescent COVID-19. Sample: peripheral blood. The chain recombines TRBV27 with TRBJ2-3; 7 nucleotides agree with TRBD2. The CDR3 DNA reads as TGTGCCAGCAGTTTCGGGGGGGATACGCAGTATTTT. This translates into CASSFGGDTQYF.